A selection of T cell receptor beta chains follows, all from one sample in a study of vaccination and CD4 T cells after COVID-19. Their recognized antigens are unknown. A single record per CDR3 protein comes from TCRdb applying MiXCR to the PCR reads. The repertoire includes 20,000 to 30,000 distinct CDR3 sequences, around 62% of them detected once, and 7% to 10% sits in the top ten. The specimen was CD4+ T cells from blood, cultured in vitro. Receptors were obtained from a human donor who had recovered from COVID-19. Both conserved end residues are part of each CDR3. A D gene is named only where the DNA matches it firmly. Expanded clones get a size class; other rows say once, few or many, or leave the size out.

>15|.|.|TRBJ1-6|TRBV19
TGTGCCAGTAGTCCCTCAAAGCACAGGACTTCACCCCTCCACTTT
CASSPSKHRTSPLHF
>16|TRBD2|few|TRBJ2-2|TRBV6-1
TGTGCCAGCAGAGCACAGGGACTAGTCAGAACCGGGGAGCTGTTTTTT
CASRAQGLVRTGELFF
>14|TRBD1|.|TRBJ1-2|TRBV20-1
TGCAGTGCTCCCGGGGCTGGGACAGGCTATGGCTACACCTTC
CSAPGAGTGYGYTF
>14|.|few|TRBJ1-1|TRBV27
TGTGCCAGCAGTTTATGGGGAGATAACACTGAAGCTTTCTTT
CASSLWGDNTEAFF
>15|.|.|TRBJ1-5|TRBV19
TGTGCCAGTAAGGTCTCCGATCTTAGCAATCAGCCCCAGCATTTT
CASKVSDLSNQPQHF
>14|.|.|TRBJ2-5|TRBV28
TGTGCCAGCAGACCCCGGGCGGGCGGGAAGACCCAGTACTTC
CASRPRAGGKTQYF
>15|.|once|TRBJ2-7|TRBV15
TGTGCCACCAGCGGGGATAATTGGCCTTCGGTAGAGCAGTACTTC
CATSGDNWPSVEQYF
>15|.|.|TRBJ1-1|TRBV19
TGTGCCAGTAGGGGCAGGGGAGGAGCCCACACTGAAGCTTTCTTT
CASRGRGGAHTEAFF
>16|TRBD1|.|TRBJ1-1|TRBV6-2/TRBV6-3
TGTGCCAGCAGGACCGGGACAGGGGTGAGGAACACTGAAGCTTTCTTT
CASRTGTGVRNTEAFF
>14|TRBD1|.|TRBJ1-1|TRBV6-4
TGTGCCAGCAGCAGAGAAGGGACAGGGGGTCGAGCTTTCTTT
CASSREGTGGRAFF
>16|.|few|TRBJ1-5|TRBV2
TGTGCCAGCACCAAGGCCGCGGGGGGGCCGAAACAGCCCCAGCATTTT
CASTKAAGGPKQPQHF
>17|.|.|TRBJ2-2|TRBV12-3/TRBV12-4
TGTGCCAGCAGTTTGGTCCTGGCGGGACCGAACACCGGGGAGCTGTTTTTT
CASSLVLAGPNTGELFF
>16|TRBD2|.|TRBJ2-1|TRBV20-1
TGCAGTGCTCCAAGACTAGCGGGAGTTCCTAACAATGAGCAGTTCTTC
CSAPRLAGVPNNEQFF
>14|.|once|TRBJ1-3|TRBV19
TGTGCCAGTAGCCAACAGGGTTCGGGAAACACCATATATTTT
CASSQQGSGNTIYF
>15|TRBD2|.|TRBJ2-3|TRBV2
TGTGCCAGCAGTGAAGATGCGGGAGTCACAGATACGCAGTATTTT
CASSEDAGVTDTQYF
>13|.|few|TRBJ2-5|TRBV7-2
TGTGCCAGCAGCTTGACCTCGCCAGAGACCCAGTACTTC
CASSLTSPETQYF
>14|TRBD1|.|TRBJ2-3|TRBV6-1
TGTGCCAGCAAACAGGGGAGAGTTGCAGATACGCAGTATTTT
CASKQGRVADTQYF
>14|.|few|TRBJ1-1|TRBV6-2/TRBV6-3
TGTGCCAGCAGTTACTCGTTACGGCTCACTGAAGCTTTCTTT
CASSYSLRLTEAFF
>14|.|.|TRBJ1-3|TRBV7-9
TGTGCCAGCAGGGAGGGACAACGTGGAAACACCATATATTTT
CASREGQRGNTIYF
>15|.|.|TRBJ1-2|TRBV25-1
TGTGCCAGCAGTGAATATATTCGGGGGAACTATGGCTACACCTTC
CASSEYIRGNYGYTF
>17|TRBD1|few|TRBJ2-7|TRBV6-1
TGTGCCAGCCTAGGCTCTCCCGACAGGGCCTCTTCCTACGAGCAGTACTTC
CASLGSPDRASSYEQYF
>16|.|.|TRBJ1-4|TRBV28
TGTGCCAGCAGTCCCCCCAGCGATGCCTCCGCGGGAAAACTGTTTTTT
CASSPPSDASAGKLFF
>12|.|.|TRBJ1-2|TRBV28
TGTGCCAGCAGTTTGGTCGGGTATGGCTACACCTTC
CASSLVGYGYTF
>23|.|.|TRBJ1-5|TRBV6-1
TGTGCCAGCAGTGAACAGTTTGGGCAGGACAGCAATCGTGTCCGTACTAGCAATCAGCCCCAGCATTTT
CASSEQFGQDSNRVRTSNQPQHF
>15|.|once|TRBJ1-6|TRBV28
TGTGCCAGCAATACTGAGCCCCCTTATAATTCACCCCTCCACTTT
CASNTEPPYNSPLHF
>16|.|.|TRBJ2-1|TRBV11-3
TGTGCCAGCAGCTTAGCCGGACAAACAACACACAATGAGCAGTTCTTC
CASSLAGQTTHNEQFF
>13|TRBD1|.|TRBJ2-1|TRBV29-1
TGCAGCGTTGACCTCGACAGGGGAAATGAGCAGTTCTTC
CSVDLDRGNEQFF
>12|.|.|TRBJ2-7|TRBV30
TGTGCCTGGAGTGTTTGGGGGTCACAGCAGTACTTC
CAWSVWGSQQYF
>14|TRBD2|.|TRBJ2-5|TRBV7-2
TGTGCCAGCAGCTTTAGCGGGAGTGGTGAGACCCAGTACTTC
CASSFSGSGETQYF
>18|TRBD2|.|TRBJ2-2|TRBV2
TGTGCCAGCAGTGACCACCGGGGCGGGAGGAGGGGAACCGGGGAGCTGTTTTTT
CASSDHRGGRRGTGELFF
>15|.|.|TRBJ2-5|TRBV6-5
TGTGCCAGCAGTTGGGGCAGGACCTTACCGGGGACCCAGTACTTC
CASSWGRTLPGTQYF
>12|.|few|TRBJ2-3|TRBV24-1
TGTGCCACCAGTGATTTTTGGGCTATGGTGTATTTT
CATSDFWAMVYF
>15|.|once|TRBJ1-5|TRBV7-2
TGTGCCAGCAGTCCAAATACAGGGAGCAATCAGCCCCAGCATTTT
CASSPNTGSNQPQHF
>13|.|.|TRBJ1-1|TRBV18
TGTGCCAGCCGACAGCAATTGAACACTGAAGCTTTCTTT
CASRQQLNTEAFF
>15|.|.|TRBJ1-6|TRBV7-2
TGTGCCAGCAGCTTAGCCCAGGGACTTAATTCACCCCTCCACTTT
CASSLAQGLNSPLHF
>15|.|.|TRBJ1-2|TRBV15
TGTGCCACCAGCAGAGATCGGGGATTAAACTATGGCTACACCTTC
CATSRDRGLNYGYTF
>14|TRBD1|.|TRBJ2-1|TRBV11-1
TGTGCCAGCACCAATTCTACAGGGGCCAATGAGCAGTTCTTC
CASTNSTGANEQFF
>16|TRBD1|.|TRBJ1-3|TRBV7-9
TGTGCCAGCAGCAAACAGGGGACGAGCTCTGGAAACACCATATATTTT
CASSKQGTSSGNTIYF
>12|.|.|TRBJ2-7|TRBV6-1
TGTGCCAGCAGGGGTAAAGCCTGCGAGCAGTACTTC
CASRGKACEQYF
>11|.|few|TRBJ2-5|TRBV20-1
TGCAGTGCTGGAAGGGGGGAGACCCAGTACTTC
CSAGRGETQYF
>14|.|.|TRBJ1-2|TRBV28
TGTGCCAGCAGTTTATGGGACAGCAACTATGGCTACACCTTC
CASSLWDSNYGYTF
>15|TRBD2|.|TRBJ2-7|TRBV7-9
TGTGCCAGCAGCTTAGCATTGGGAGGGGCCTACGAGCAGTACTTC
CASSLALGGAYEQYF
>15|TRBD1|.|TRBJ1-2|TRBV6-2/TRBV6-3
TGTGCCAGCAGTTACTCTGGGACAGGGGGCCGTGGCTACACCTTC
CASSYSGTGGRGYTF
>13|.|.|TRBJ1-2|TRBV2
TGTGCCAGCAGTTCAGGGGAGAACTATGGCTACACCTTC
CASSSGENYGYTF
>15|.|.|TRBJ1-1|TRBV5-1
TGCGCCAGCAGCCATCTTGGTGGGATGAACACTGAAGCTTTCTTT
CASSHLGGMNTEAFF
>13|TRBD1|once|TRBJ2-5|TRBV11-2
TGTGCCAGCAGCTGGACAGGGGACGAGACCCAGTACTTC
CASSWTGDETQYF
>14|.|few|TRBJ2-5|TRBV7-6
TGTGCCAGCAGCTTAGCGGGAGTCATGGAGACCCAGTACTTC
CASSLAGVMETQYF
>14|.|few|TRBJ2-7|TRBV28
TGTGCCAGCCTTTCGTCGTTACAGACCCACGAGCAGTACTTC
CASLSSLQTHEQYF
>17|TRBD2|.|TRBJ2-6|TRBV2
TGTGCCAGCAGCCAAACGGGAGGGTCCTCTGGGGCCAACGTCCTGACTTTC
CASSQTGGSSGANVLTF
>15|.|.|TRBJ1-5|TRBV28
TGTGCCAGCGGCCAAGGTGGCAGGCGGGGGGAACCCCAGCATTTT
CASGQGGRRGEPQHF
>13|.|.|TRBJ2-5|TRBV7-2
TGTGCCAGCAGCTTCGGGTACCAAGAGACCCAGTACTTC
CASSFGYQETQYF